One sample yielded the 17 T cell receptor beta chains listed below, sequenced in a study of blood T cell repertoires in COVID-19. The protocol was immunoSEQ multiplex PCR, while the TCRdb copy is restricted to in-frame clones and leaves out a portion. The sample shows 100,000 or so clones, about 86% of them seen only once. Sample: peripheral blood. All receptors come from a man aged 60-69 years with acute or convalescent COVID-19.

The V call is TRBV19, the J call TRBJ2-7; possibly TRBD1 for D (5 bases). Germline CDR1 and CDR2: LNHDA and SQIVND (reference sequence). The CDR3 totals 12 residues. V was trimmed by 5 bases and J by 5 bases, leaving 10 bases between them. CDR3 region: CASSWGSDEQYF. For the CDR3, the DNA is TGTGCCAGTAGTTGGGGCAGTGACGAGCAGTACTTC.

This clone appeared once. J is TRBJ2-1 and V is TRBV7-9; 9 nucleotides agree with TRBD2. The CDR3 has 15 residues. The germline gives CDR1 SEHNR, CDR2 FQNEAQ (reference sequence). V shed 1 base, J shed 7 bases, and the junction held 5 bases outside the gene matches. CDR3 loop: CASSLGAGGFNEQFF. The DNA for the CDR3 is TGTGCCAGCAGCTTAGGGGCGGGAGGGTTTAATGAGCAGTTCTTC.

The chain has TRBV14 and TRBJ2-7, with 8 bases lining up with TRBD1. V lost 4 bases to trimming and J lost 6 bases; unmatched junction nucleotides: 11. The CDR3 is made up of 15 amino acids. Per germline, CDR1 SGHDN and CDR2 FVKESK. CDR3 coding DNA: TGTGCCAGCAGCCCTTCATCGGGACAGGCCTCCGAGCAGTACTTC. Its translation: CASSPSSGQASEQYF.

This clone was seen a handful of times. This sequence joins TRBV11-2 and TRBJ2-7, with D perhaps matching TRBD2 (5 bases). Trimming left V 5 bases short and J 3 bases short, with 17 bases between. CDR3 length: 15 amino acids. Germline V gene sequence: CDR1 SGHAT, CDR2 FQNNGV. The CDR3 protein is CASSPVGGGNYEQYF. The CDR3 DNA reads as TGTGCCAGCAGCCCCGTCGGAGGCGGAAACTACGAGCAGTACTTC.

This chain links TRBV4-1 with TRBJ1-1; 7 bases agree with TRBD1. CDR3 size: 16 residues. Germline lookup yields CDR1 MGHRA and CDR2 YSYEKL. With 4 bases clipped from V and 1 base from J, the junction kept 9 bases outside the gene matches. CDR3 protein: CASSPTPGQTNTEAFF. The CDR3 nucleotides are TGCGCCAGCAGCCCAACACCGGGACAGACGAACACTGAAGCTTTCTTT.

This chain joins TRBV2 and TRBJ2-5; 9 positions match TRBD1. Germline CDR1 and CDR2: SNHLY and FYNNEI. The CDR3 length is 15 residues. V lost 0 bases and J lost 5; bases outside the gene matches: 4. The chain's CDR3 is CASSEAGQGGETQYF. CDR3 coding DNA: TGTGCCAGCAGTGAAGCGGGACAGGGAGGGGAGACCCAGTACTTC.

The J gene is TRBJ2-7, the V gene TRBV30; 10 nucleotides agree with TRBD2. The CDR3 is 12 amino acids. The V gene end was trimmed by 2 bases and the J gene end by 7 bases; junction bases not matched to a gene: 2. CDR1 is GTSNPN, CDR2 SVGIG, per germline (reference sequence). The CDR3 protein is CAWSPSGREQYF. The CDR3 DNA is TGTGCCTGGAGTCCTAGCGGGAGAGAGCAGTACTTC.

The chain combines TRBV5-1 with TRBJ1-3, with D unresolved. V shed 0 bases and J shed 2 bases, with 9 bases lying between them. The CDR3 sequence is 15 residues long. The V gene's germline CDR1 is SGHRS and CDR2 YFSETQ. The CDR3 here is CASSLAMGAGNTIYF. The CDR3 nucleotides read TGCGCCAGCAGCTTGGCCATGGGCGCTGGAAACACCATATATTTT.

The chain employs TRBV7-8 and TRBJ2-1, with TRBD2 identical over 7 bases. V lost 2 bases and J lost 0; bases outside the gene matches: 7. Germline loops: CDR1 SGHVS, CDR2 FQNEAQ. The CDR3 extends over 17 amino acids. CDR3 sequence (DNA): TGTGCCAGCAGCTTAAGATCCCGCGGGGGCTCCTACAATGAGCAGTTCTTC. It translates to CASSLRSRGGSYNEQFF.

The chain carries TRBV2 and TRBJ2-1; D is ambiguous. The V end was cut by 5 bases, the J end by 7 bases, with 6 bases between. This CDR3 region has 11 residues. Germline-derived CDR1 and CDR2 are SNHLY and FYNNEI. DNA of the CDR3: TGTGCCAGCAGTATAGTGAATGAGCAGTTCTTC. It specifies CASSIVNEQFF. Drawing the rest from reference TRBV2 and TRBJ2-1, the complete variable domain is EPEVTQTPSHQVTQMGQEVILRCVPISNHLYFYWYRQILGQKVEFLVSFYNNEISEKSEIFDDQFSVERPDGSNFTLKIRSTKLEDSAMYFCASSIVNEQFFGPGTRLTVL.

This clone was detected a few times. The rearrangement links TRBV30 to TRBJ2-2, with 7 bases identical to TRBD2. The junction had 10 bases not matched to a gene; V was cut back by 1 base and J by 2 bases. Germline CDR1 and CDR2: GTSNPN and SVGIG (reference sequence). This CDR3 spans 17 amino acids. The CDR3 DNA sequence: TGTGCCTGGAGTGGTTTGGGGGGGACTCTCAACACCGGGGAGCTGTTTTTT. This gives the protein CAWSGLGGTLNTGELFF.

The chain has TRBV2 and TRBJ1-6; D unclear. CDR3 length: 17 amino acids. V lost 7 bases and J lost 4, with 20 bases in between. Germline assignment: CDR1 SNHLY and CDR2 FYNNEI. The CDR3 is CASKWQRSTAYNSPLHF. CDR3 bases: TGTGCCAGCAAATGGCAGCGCTCCACGGCGTATAATTCACCCCTCCACTTT.

The rearrangement links TRBV7-3 to TRBJ2-3, with 8 bases matching TRBD2. The ends lost 1 base at V and 2 bases at J; junction bases unmatched: 2. Looked up from germline, CDR1 is SGHTA and CDR2 is FQGTGA. This CDR3 has 15 amino acids. In nucleotides, the CDR3 is TGTGCCAGCAGCTTAAAGCGGGAGTCCACAGATACGCAGTATTTT. This gives the protein CASSLKRESTDTQYF. Combining the CDR3 with reference TRBV7-3 and TRBJ2-3 gives the whole variable domain GAGVSQTPSNKVTEKGKYVELRCDPISGHTALYWYRQSLGQGPEFLIYFQGTGAADDSGLPNDRFFAVRPEGSVSTLKIQRTERGDSAVYLCASSLKRESTDTQYFGPGTRLTVL.

J is TRBJ1-3 and V is TRBV2, with D perhaps matching TRBD1 (5 bases). V gave up 6 bases and J gave up 0 bases, with 15 bases separating them. The CDR3 consists of 16 residues. CDR1 and CDR2 (germline): SNHLY, FYNNEI. The CDR3 coding sequence is TGTGCCAGCAGCCTATCGTCCCAGGGCTCTGGAAACACCATATATTTT. It codes for CASSLSSQGSGNTIYF.

The chain is built from TRBV6-1 and TRBJ1-5; TRBD1 might be the D (5 bases). This CDR3 spans 14 amino acids. V shed 1 base and J shed 6 bases, with 10 bases lying between them. Germline V gene lookup returns CDR1 MNHNS and CDR2 SASEGT. CDR3 in DNA: TGTGCCAGCAGTGAAGAAAGGGGTGGTCAGCCCCAGCATTTT. It is translated as CASSEERGGQPQHF.

This chain links TRBV6-2 or TRBV6-3 with TRBJ2-5, with D possibly matching TRBD2 (6 bases). The CDR3 is made up of 13 amino acids. CDR1 is MNHEY, CDR2 SVGEGT, per germline. Trimming took off 5 bases at V and 5 bases at J, with 12 bases between the two ends. CDR3 coding DNA: TGTGCCAGCAGTGGGACTGGCGGGGAGACCCAGTACTTC. Protein product: CASSGTGGETQYF.

The rearrangement uses TRBV12-3 or TRBV12-4 and TRBJ2-5; 9 bases match TRBD1. Trimming removed 6 bases from V and 4 bases from J; junction bases left unmatched: 3. CDR3 length: 13 amino acids. This chain's CDR3 is CASRDRGLETQYF. The CDR3 DNA reads TGTGCCAGCAGGGACAGGGGATTAGAGACCCAGTACTTC.